Following are 14 T cell receptor beta chains from one sample sequenced in a study of T cell clones after liver transplantation. Repertoires were generated with immunoSEQ multiplex PCR, while TCRdb's copy carries only in-frame clones and drops some. The table shows more than 95,000 clones, with about nine tenths occurring only once. Sample: CD4+ T cells from blood, taken 12 months after liver transplant. The receptor source for this set is a human patient who received a liver transplant. Some of these T cells may belong to the graft donor.

The chain couples TRBV7-3 to TRBJ2-3, with D tentatively TRBD2 (6 bases). The V gene lost 2 bases and the J gene lost 3 bases, with 12 bases spanning the gap. Germline V gene sequence: CDR1 SGHTA, CDR2 FQGTGA. The CDR3 spans 15 residues. The CDR3 nucleotides are TGTGCCAGCAGCTTATTTGGAGGAGGGACAGATACGCAGTATTTT. Amino acid sequence: CASSLFGGGTDTQYF.

This clone was seen a few times. V gene TRBV11-2 combines with J gene TRBJ2-7, with D unclear. CDR3 length equals 13 residues. Germline CDR1 SGHAT, CDR2 FQNNGV. Trimming removed 4 bases from V and 7 bases from J, with 14 bases in between. The CDR3 protein is CASSSPRFPEQYF. CDR3 bases: TGTGCCAGCAGCTCCCCCCGCTTCCCGGAGCAGTACTTC.

The gene calls are TRBV29-1 and TRBJ1-4; maybe TRBD1 (5 bases). The germline gives CDR1 SQVTM, CDR2 ANQGSEA. Trimming took off 7 bases at V and 8 bases at J, with 14 bases between the two ends. The CDR3 totals 12 residues. The DNA for the CDR3 is TGCAGCGCCACGGGGACGGGAGAAAAACTGTTTTTT. Its translation: CSATGTGEKLFF.

This chain uses TRBV25-1 with TRBJ2-1; 10 bases are shared with TRBD2. Germline CDR1 MGHDK, CDR2 SYGVNS. J was trimmed by 3 bases and V by 4 bases; bases with no gene match: 6. CDR3 size: 16 residues. CDR3 nucleotides: TGTGCCAGCAGTGGAGATAGCGGGAGGTACTACAATGAGCAGTTCTTC. Protein product: CASSGDSGRYYNEQFF.

The V and J genes are TRBV19 and TRBJ1-5; 7 bases match TRBD1. V shed 4 bases and J 5 bases; nucleotides not matched to a gene: 2. Germline V gives CDR1 LNHDA, CDR2 SQIVND (reference sequence). The CDR3 covers 13 residues. CDR3 sequence reads: CASSTTGDQPQHF. The CDR3 nucleotides are TGTGCCAGTAGTACAACAGGGGATCAGCCCCAGCATTTT.

J is TRBJ1-4 and V is TRBV28; the match to TRBD1 covers 7 bases. Trimming removed 3 bases from V and 3 bases from J; junction bases left unmatched: 4. The CDR3 runs to 15 residues. CDR1 MDHEN and CDR2 SYDVKM come from the germline V gene. The CDR3 here is CASSFHRGANEKLFF. The CDR3 nucleotides are TGTGCCAGCAGTTTCCACAGGGGAGCTAATGAAAAACTGTTTTTT.

The chain recombines TRBV19 with TRBJ2-1, with D perhaps matching TRBD2 (6 bases). Germline-derived CDR1 and CDR2 are LNHDA and SQIVND (reference sequence). The CDR3 is 15 residues long. V lost 4 bases and J lost 3, with 13 bases in between. The CDR3 spells CASSRERAVYNEQFF. CDR3 in DNA: TGTGCCAGTAGTAGAGAGCGGGCTGTCTACAATGAGCAGTTCTTC.

The chain combines TRBV27 with TRBJ2-7; TRBD1 agrees at 11 bases. The junction had 10 bases not matched to a gene; V was cut back by 5 bases and J by 1 base. The CDR3 consists of 17 residues. Germline CDR1 MNHEY, CDR2 SMNVEV (reference sequence). CDR3 region: CASSLLGQGAASYEQYF. DNA for the CDR3: TGTGCCAGCAGTCTCCTCGGACAGGGGGCCGCTTCCTACGAGCAGTACTTC.

The CDR3 is CAHKNYGYTF. The CDR3 nucleotides read TGTGCCCACAAAAATTATGGCTACACCTTC. The chain employs TRBV6-5 and TRBJ1-2; D call uncertain. Germline lookup yields CDR1 MNHEY and CDR2 SVGAGI. Trimming took 11 bases from V and 5 from J, leaving 9 bases between them. CDR3 size: 10 residues.

The chain couples TRBV6-6 to TRBJ1-5; D is possibly TRBD1 (5 bases). V lost 10 bases to trimming and J lost 1 base, with 11 bases between them. Per the germline V gene, CDR1 is MNHNY and CDR2 is SVGAGI (reference sequence). There are 13 residues in the CDR3. The CDR3 sequence is CATRAGSNQPQHF. The CDR3 DNA sequence: TGTGCCACCAGGGCCGGAAGCAATCAGCCCCAGCATTTT.

A single count supports this clone. CDR3 DNA sequence: TGTGCCAGCAGTAATGGACAGGGGGGGTTCACTGAAGCTTTCTTT. The encoded protein is CASSNGQGGFTEAFF. The rearrangement links TRBV6-1 to TRBJ1-1; 10 bases match TRBD1. This CDR3 comprises 15 residues. Germline V gene data show CDR1 as MNHNS and CDR2 as SASEGT. After removal of 5 bases from V and 4 bases from J, the junction contained 7 bases not matched to a gene.

The chain joins TRBV14 to TRBJ2-1; 10 bases line up with TRBD2. V lost 4 bases and J lost 4; bases outside the gene matches: 4. The CDR3 has 15 residues. The germline CDR1 and CDR2 sequences are SGHDN and FVKESK. This CDR3 reads CASSPSGRGYNEQFF. The CDR3 region has the DNA TGTGCCAGCAGCCCTAGCGGGAGAGGATACAATGAGCAGTTCTTC.

The chain uses TRBV5-4 and TRBJ2-1; no clear D gene. Per the germline V gene, CDR1 is SGHNT and CDR2 is YYREEE (reference sequence). This CDR3 spans 15 amino acids. V was trimmed by 1 base and J by 6 bases, leaving 14 bases between them. The CDR3 DNA is TGTGCCAGCAGCTTGTCGGGTAGCTTAAGCAATGAGCAGTTCTTC. Residues: CASSLSGSLSNEQFF.

Concerning this clone: Distinct nucleotide sequences in the sample also encode this CDR3. This chain connects TRBV6-1 to TRBJ1-6; D perhaps matches TRBD1 (5 bases). The CDR3 runs 14 residues. Germline V lookup: CDR1 MNHNS, CDR2 SASEGT. Trimming removed 4 bases from V and 2 bases from J, with 6 bases in between. CDR3 sequence reads: CASSAGPYNSPLHF. CDR3 DNA sequence: TGTGCCAGCAGTGCAGGGCCCTATAATTCACCCCTCCACTTT.